What follows are 25 T cell receptor beta chains derived from one specimen sequenced in a study of shared clonotypes between healthy human individuals. The protocol was immunoSEQ multiplex PCR, while the TCRdb copy is restricted to in-frame clones and leaves out a portion. The top ten hold over 9% of the sample, which has around 330,000 clones, around 74% seen once. Material for sequencing was memory CD4+ T cells sorted from blood. Subset described: CD45RA-negative fraction. The receptors here all came from a man between 25 and 39 years old in good health.

The chain combines TRBV4-1 with TRBJ1-4; tentatively, D is TRBD1 (6 bases). V lost 4 bases and J 2 bases, leaving 8 bases between the germline ends. CDR3 length equals 14 residues. Germline loops: CDR1 MGHRA, CDR2 YSYEKL. The CDR3 here is CASSLDRTNEKLFF. The CDR3 DNA follows: TGCGCCAGCAGCCTCGACAGGACTAATGAAAAACTGTTTTTT.

This clone was found once. The chain links TRBV5-1 to TRBJ2-7, with 8 bases identical to TRBD1. The J segment lost 0 bases and the V segment lost 2 bases, leaving 7 bases of the junction unmatched. Looked up from germline, CDR1 is SGHRS and CDR2 is YFSETQ. The CDR3 length is 16 residues. The DNA for the CDR3 is TGCGCCAGCAGCTTCGGTGGCGGACAGGGCTCCTACGAGCAGTACTTC. As protein: CASSFGGGQGSYEQYF.

For the CDR3, the DNA is TGTGCCAGCAGCTTTCCGACAGGGGCTGGGGCCAACGTCCTGACTTTC. Translation gives CASSFPTGAGANVLTF. The gene calls are TRBV7-9 and TRBJ2-6; 8 bases are a match to TRBD1. Germline lookup yields CDR1 SEHNR and CDR2 FQNEAQ (reference sequence). The CDR3 loop spans 16 amino acids. Losses at the gene ends were 3 bases for V and 2 bases for J; bases not matched to a gene: 3.

The chain recombines TRBV28 with TRBJ1-2; D call uncertain. Germline V CDR1 and CDR2: MDHEN, SYDVKM. V lost 3 bases to trimming and J lost 5 bases, with 13 bases between them. This CDR3 has 14 residues. Written as DNA, the CDR3 is TGTGCCAGCAGTTTGAAACCCGATGGGTATGGCTACACCTTC. Amino acids: CASSLKPDGYGYTF.

The chain employs TRBV7-2 and TRBJ1-2; possibly TRBD1 for D (6 bases). CDR3 length equals 15 residues. Germline V gene lookup returns CDR1 SGHTA and CDR2 FQGNSA. The ends were cut back, 5 bases at V and 4 bases at J, with 17 bases in the middle. The CDR3 sequence: CASSPRKGHVYGYTF. Here the CDR3 DNA reads TGTGCCAGCAGCCCCCGAAAGGGACACGTCTATGGCTACACCTTC.

The rearrangement links TRBV28 to TRBJ2-1; D remains ambiguous. Germline CDR1 reads MDHEN; CDR2 reads SYDVKM. This CDR3 is built from 13 residues. The germline V and J ends were trimmed by 2 bases and 15 bases, with 17 bases remaining between them. CDR3 nucleotides: TGTGCCAGCAGTTTACTCCGTCAGGCTCGCCCGTTCTTC. It is translated as CASSLLRQARPFF.

J is TRBJ2-5 and V is TRBV11-3; no reliable D call. The V end lost 8 bases, the J end lost 9 bases, and 10 bases lay between the germline ends. The CDR3 runs 10 residues. CDR1 is SGHNT, CDR2 YENEEA, per germline. CDR3 region: CASVLIAQYF. CDR3 nucleotide sequence: TGTGCCAGCGTCCTTATAGCCCAGTACTTC. The entire variable domain, with the rest obtained from reference TRBV11-3 and TRBJ2-5, is as follows: EAGVVQSPRYKIIEKKQPVAFWCNPISGHNTLYWYLQNLGQGPELLIRYENEEAVDDSQLPKDRFSAERLKGVDSTLKIQPAELGDSAVYLCASVLIAQYFGPGTRLLVL.

This clone has just one count. The chain carries TRBV11-2 and TRBJ2-2; 9 bases agree with TRBD2. The CDR3 has 17 residues. With V trimmed by 10 bases and J by 0 bases, 12 bases remained unmatched. Germline V gene data show CDR1 as SGHAT and CDR2 as FQNNGV. In DNA, the CDR3 is TGTGCCATCCCCCCCCCTAGCGGGACCCCGAACACCGGGGAGCTGTTTTTT. It codes for CAIPPPSGTPNTGELFF.

The chain has TRBV19 and TRBJ2-7; no clear D gene. Between the trimmed V and J ends, which lost 6 bases and 6 bases, there was a span of 18 bases. CDR1 LNHDA and CDR2 SQIVND come from the germline V gene (reference sequence). There are 14 residues in the CDR3. This CDR3 reads CASRDGPTFSEQYF. The CDR3 DNA follows: TGTGCCAGTAGGGATGGTCCGACCTTCTCCGAGCAGTACTTC.

The V gene is TRBV7-6, the J gene TRBJ2-6; D possibly uses TRBD1 or TRBD2 (6 bases each). V was trimmed by 5 bases and J by 0 bases, leaving 20 bases between them. The V gene's germline CDR1 is SGHVS and CDR2 FNYEAQ. CDR3 size: 19 residues. CDR3 nucleotides: TGTGCCAGCAGCCCCCGCGGGATGGGGGGCCGCTCTGGGGCCAACGTCCTGACTTTC. It specifies CASSPRGMGGRSGANVLTF.

The CDR3 coding sequence is TGTGCCAGCAGCTTGGTCGAAACAGCAGGAGGGACCCAGTACTTC. This gives the protein CASSLVETAGGTQYF. The chain has TRBV5-6 and TRBJ2-5, with D perhaps TRBD2 (5 bases). This CDR3 has 15 residues. Germline V gene data show CDR1 as SGHDT and CDR2 as YYEEEE. Trimming cost V 0 bases and J 7 bases, with 16 bases left between them. Full variable domain (rest looked up from reference TRBV5-6 and TRBJ2-5): DAGVTQSPTHLIKTRGQQVTLRCSPKSGHDTVSWYQQALGQGPQFIFQYYEEEERQRGNFPDRFSGHQFPNYSSELNVNALLLGDSALYLCASSLVETAGGTQYFGPGTRLLVL.

The count of this clone is one. V usage is TRBV5-1 and J usage is TRBJ1-3; TRBD1 aligns across 7 bases. V was clipped by 4 bases and J by 4 bases; unmatched bases: 5. The CDR3 runs 14 residues. Per germline, CDR1 SGHRS and CDR2 YFSETQ. DNA of the CDR3: TGCGCCAGCAGCACGCAGACAGGGGGAAACACCATATATTTT. Residues: CASSTQTGGNTIYF.

The chain carries TRBV5-5 and TRBJ2-7; 8 bases align to TRBD2. Losses at the gene ends were 5 bases for V and 3 bases for J; bases not matched to a gene: 13. This CDR3 has 16 amino acids. The germline V gene encodes CDR1 SGHKS and CDR2 YYEKEE (reference sequence). The CDR3, as DNA: TGTGCCAGCAGACGCGTCATCGGGAGGGCCGTCTACGAGCAGTACTTC. It codes for CASRRVIGRAVYEQYF.

V is TRBV5-4 and J is TRBJ2-1; the D gene is possibly TRBD2 (5 bases). Germline assignment: CDR1 SGHNT and CDR2 YYREEE (reference sequence). Between the trimmed V and J ends, which lost 7 bases and 0 bases, there was a span of 11 bases. The CDR3 extends over 14 amino acids. This chain's CDR3 is CASGSRSSYNEQFF. DNA for the CDR3: TGTGCCAGCGGGAGTAGGAGCTCCTACAATGAGCAGTTCTTC. The full variable domain, rest sourced from reference TRBV5-4 and TRBJ2-1, is ETGVTQSPTHLIKTRGQQVTLRCSSQSGHNTVSWYQQALGQGPQFIFQYYREEENGRGNFPPRFSGLQFPNYSSELNVNALELDDSALYLCASGSRSSYNEQFFGPGTRLTVL.

This clone was counted only a few times. J is TRBJ2-1 and V is TRBV11-1; D is perhaps TRBD2 (6 bases). The CDR3 length is 15 residues. V shed 2 bases and J shed 14 bases, with 22 bases lying between them. In germline, CDR1 is SGHAT, CDR2 FQDESV (reference sequence). The CDR3 is CASSLSLVGGEKEFF. CDR3 DNA: TGTGCCAGCAGCTTATCTTTGGTGGGCGGGGAAAAGGAGTTCTTC.

This clone was counted between two and nine times. The genes are TRBV2 and TRBJ2-1, with D unclear. CDR1 is SNHLY, CDR2 FYNNEI, per germline. The ends were cut back, 4 bases at V and 0 bases at J, with 10 bases in the middle. This CDR3 spans 15 amino acids. CDR3 in amino acids: CASSVDLSSYNEQFF. The CDR3 DNA reads TGTGCCAGCAGTGTAGACCTTAGCTCCTACAATGAGCAGTTCTTC.

V is TRBV5-5 and J is TRBJ2-5; D is unresolved. With 4 bases removed from V and 5 bases from J, the gap between germline ends came to 9 bases. Germline V CDR1 and CDR2: SGHKS, YYEKEE (reference sequence). This CDR3 has 12 amino acids. The CDR3 coding sequence is TGTGCCAGCAGCAACCCTCTTGAGACCCAGTACTTC. Protein sequence: CASSNPLETQYF.

Comment on this clone: One junction end disagrees with the germline gene, perhaps due to a read error. The chain joins TRBV7-9 to TRBJ1-1; TRBD1 is a possible D gene (5 bases). The CDR3 is made up of 14 amino acids. Per the germline V gene, CDR1 is SEHNR and CDR2 is FQNEAQ (reference sequence). The CDR3 sequence is CASSLGHLNTEAFF. The CDR3 DNA reads TGTGCCAGCAGTTTAGGACACCTTAACACTGAAGCTTTCTTT.

This chain connects TRBV29-1 to TRBJ2-3; weak D call: TRBD1 (5 bases). CDR1 and CDR2 (germline): SQVTM, ANQGSEA. The CDR3 has 16 amino acids. The germline V and J ends were trimmed by 2 bases and 2 bases, with 17 bases remaining between them. The CDR3 sequence: CSVEKGAQTHTDTQYF. The CDR3 region has the DNA TGCAGCGTTGAAAAAGGGGCCCAAACCCACACAGATACGCAGTATTTT.

This chain uses TRBV29-1 with TRBJ2-1; D is ambiguous. Germline V gene lookup returns CDR1 SQVTM and CDR2 ANQGSEA. The V end lost 3 bases, the J end lost 9 bases, and 9 bases lay between the germline ends. This CDR3 has 11 residues. CDR3: CSVDSWTEQFF. As DNA, the CDR3 is TGCAGCGTTGACTCCTGGACTGAGCAGTTCTTC.

This chain uses TRBV6-5 with TRBJ1-1, with a tentative D call TRBD1 (5 bases). The CDR3 sequence is 14 residues long. Trimming removed 6 bases at V and 1 base at J, with 12 bases between. CDR1 and CDR2 from the germline V gene are MNHEY and SVGAGI. Here the CDR3 DNA reads TGTGCCAGCAGCGCCGTCGGGGCGAACACTGAAGCTTTCTTT. Residues: CASSAVGANTEAFF.

J is TRBJ2-5 and V is TRBV7-8, with 9 bases matching TRBD2. Germline V gene data show CDR1 as SGHVS and CDR2 as FQNEAQ. The CDR3 contains 17 residues. V shed 5 bases and J 5 bases; nucleotides not matched to a gene: 15. This chain's CDR3 is CASSPPGLAGILETQYF. The CDR3, as DNA: TGTGCCAGCAGCCCCCCAGGGCTAGCGGGGATTCTGGAGACCCAGTACTTC.

The chain combines TRBV6-5 with TRBJ2-4; the match to TRBD2 covers 14 bases. In germline, CDR1 is MNHEY, CDR2 SVGAGI. CDR3 size: 14 residues. J lost 3 bases, V lost 8 bases, and 0 bases had no gene match. The CDR3 region is CASGLAGGKNIQYF. The CDR3 nucleotides are TGTGCCAGCGGACTAGCGGGGGGCAAAAACATTCAGTACTTC.

This chain connects TRBV11-2 to TRBJ2-1; 10 nucleotides line up with TRBD2. J gave up 9 bases and V 1 base, and 9 bases lay outside the gene matches. This CDR3 has 16 amino acids. Germline lookup yields CDR1 SGHAT and CDR2 FQNNGV. The CDR3 region is CASSLVASGSIGEQFF. CDR3 in DNA: TGTGCCAGCAGCTTAGTCGCTAGCGGGAGTATAGGTGAGCAGTTCTTC.

The rearrangement uses TRBV28 and TRBJ2-1; no reliable D call. Germline values: CDR1 MDHEN, CDR2 SYDVKM. V lost 6 bases and J 0 bases, leaving 12 bases between the germline ends. This CDR3 has 15 residues. The CDR3 DNA reads TGTGCCAGCAGGAGCAGTTCCCTCTCCTACAATGAGCAGTTCTTC. Its protein is CASRSSSLSYNEQFF.